The rows below give T cell receptor beta chains drawn from one sample of a study of blood T cell repertoires in COVID-19. Assay: immunoSEQ multiplex PCR; the TCRdb copy retains only in-frame clones and omits some. The sample records 150,000 to 200,000 clones, roughly 89% being singletons. The sequenced material came from PBMCs or T cells enriched from blood (not recorded which). These receptors were obtained from a woman aged 40 to 50 with acute COVID-19. Each CDR3 is given with its conserved first and last residue. D genes are given only for firm matches. Not every row has a clone size; where given, it reads once, few, many or a size class.

cdr3_length	v_call	j_call	clone_size	d_call	cdr3_aa	cdr3_nt
14	TRBV19	TRBJ1-5	NA	NA	CASKEGMGWEPQHF	TGTGCCAGTAAGGAGGGGATGGGCTGGGAGCCCCAGCATTTT
13	TRBV4-1	TRBJ2-7	NA	NA	CASSHGDTYEQYF	TGCGCCAGCAGCCACGGGGACACCTACGAGCAGTACTTC
13	TRBV6-5	TRBJ1-1	NA	NA	CASSPKTHTEAFF	TGTGCCAGCAGTCCCAAGACTCACACTGAAGCTTTCTTT
12	TRBV29-1	TRBJ1-2	NA	NA	CSVAKGREGYTF	TGCAGCGTTGCTAAGGGTCGGGAGGGCTACACCTTC
15	TRBV19	TRBJ1-5	NA	TRBD1	CASSIAGQGAQPQHF	TGTGCCAGTAGTATAGCTGGACAGGGTGCTCAGCCCCAGCATTTT
17	TRBV25-1	TRBJ1-1	NA	NA	CASSPGEGRYWNTEAFF	TGTGCCAGCAGTCCGGGGGAGGGTCGCTATTGGAACACTGAAGCTTTCTTT
14	TRBV4-2	TRBJ1-1	NA	NA	CASSQAGPNTEAFF	TGTGCCAGCAGCCAAGCGGGTCCGAACACTGAAGCTTTCTTT
15	TRBV9	TRBJ2-3	NA	TRBD2	CASSTPGTRGDTQYF	TGTGCCAGCAGCACTCCCGGGACTAGAGGTGATACGCAGTATTTT
16	TRBV7-2	TRBJ2-6	NA	TRBD2	CASSLPGGGGANVLTF	TGTGCCAGCAGCTTACCGGGAGGGGGAGGGGCCAACGTCCTGACTTTC
13	TRBV2	TRBJ1-6	NA	NA	CASRRDNNSPLHF	TGTGCCAGCAGAAGGGACAATAATTCACCCCTCCACTTT
16	TRBV18	TRBJ2-1	NA	NA	CASSPPGGSSYNEQFF	TGTGCCAGCTCACCACCTGGAGGATCCTCCTACAATGAGCAGTTCTTC
17	TRBV7-9	TRBJ1-2	NA	NA	CASSLDGGGQINYGYTF	TGTGCCAGCAGCTTAGATGGTGGGGGCCAGATCAACTATGGCTACACCTTC
13	TRBV12-3/TRBV12-4	TRBJ2-3	NA	NA	CASSPGEADTQYF	TGTGCCAGCAGTCCGGGGGAGGCAGATACGCAGTATTTT
16	TRBV7-8	TRBJ2-2	NA	TRBD2	CASSHSGGLNTGELFF	TGTGCCAGCTCCCATTCGGGGGGTCTTAACACCGGGGAGCTGTTTTTT
16	TRBV6-4	TRBJ2-1	NA	NA	CASSVQPGQIYNEQFF	TGTGCCAGCAGCGTTCAGCCGGGACAAATTTACAATGAGCAGTTCTTC
13	TRBV30	TRBJ1-1	NA	NA	CAWSLGGDTEAFF	TGTGCCTGGAGCCTAGGGGGGGACACTGAAGCTTTCTTT
16	TRBV3-1/TRBV3-2	TRBJ2-1	NA	TRBD2	CASSQVTSGVLEGQFF	TGTGCCAGCAGCCAAGTGACTAGCGGGGTATTAGAGGGGCAGTTCTTC
13	TRBV11-2	TRBJ1-4	NA	NA	CASRRATNEKLFF	TGTGCCAGCCGCAGGGCAACTAATGAAAAACTGTTTTTT
16	TRBV7-6	TRBJ2-1	few	TRBD2	CASSGRLAGGHNEQFF	TGTGCCAGCAGCGGACGACTAGCGGGGGGCCACAATGAGCAGTTCTTC
16	TRBV7-2	TRBJ2-1	NA	TRBD2	CASSLADLAGYNEQFF	TGTGCCAGCAGCTTAGCGGACCTAGCGGGGTACAATGAGCAGTTCTTC
14	TRBV4-1	TRBJ2-1	NA	NA	CASSLTSSAREQFF	TGCGCCAGCAGCCTGACTAGTTCGGCCCGGGAGCAGTTCTTC
11	TRBV24-1	TRBJ2-5	NA	NA	CAQHGQETQYF	TGTGCCCAACATGGTCAAGAGACCCAGTACTTC
16	TRBV29-1	TRBJ2-7	NA	TRBD2	CSVEDASGGRSYEQYF	TGCAGCGTTGAAGATGCTAGCGGGGGCCGCTCCTACGAGCAGTACTTC
17	TRBV3-1/TRBV3-2	TRBJ2-5	NA	TRBD2	CASSRLNSGRGSETQYF	TGTGCCAGCAGCCGACTGAATAGCGGGAGAGGATCAGAGACCCAGTACTTC
14	TRBV5-4	TRBJ1-1	NA	NA	CASSSPRGNNEAFF	TGTGCCAGCAGCTCCCCCCGGGGGAACAATGAGGCTTTCTTT
14	TRBV6-4	TRBJ1-6	NA	NA	CASSDGIPNSPLHF	TGTGCCAGCAGTGACGGCATTCCTAATTCACCCCTCCACTTT
17	TRBV5-1	TRBJ2-1	NA	NA	CASSPVGGESSYNEQFF	TGCGCCAGCAGCCCCGTCGGGGGAGAGAGCTCCTACAATGAGCAGTTCTTC
12	TRBV5-1	TRBJ2-3	NA	NA	CASKLGADTQYF	TGCGCCAGCAAGCTGGGGGCTGATACGCAGTATTTT
15	TRBV2	TRBJ1-6	NA	NA	CASRLEGRDNSPLHF	TGTGCCAGCCGGTTAGAGGGAAGGGATAATTCACCCCTCCACTTT
15	TRBV5-1	TRBJ1-6	once	NA	CASSSSSQQNSPLHF	TGCGCCAGCAGCTCGTCCTCCCAACAGAATTCGCCCCTCCACTTT
15	TRBV12-5	TRBJ2-3	NA	TRBD1	CASGLRRGSTDTQYF	TGTGCTAGTGGTTTGCGCAGGGGGAGCACAGATACGCAGTATTTT
14	TRBV6-2/TRBV6-3	TRBJ2-3	once	NA	CASSYLAYTDTQYF	TGTGCCAGCAGTTACCTAGCATACACAGATACGCAGTATTTT
15	TRBV6-5	TRBJ1-1	NA	NA	CASSYTALMNTEAFF	TGTGCCAGCAGTTACACCGCACTCATGAACACTGAAGCTTTCTTT
19	TRBV19	TRBJ2-6	NA	TRBD1	CASSSGQASGTSEANVLTF	TGTGCCAGTAGTAGTGGACAGGCCTCAGGAACCTCCGAGGCCAACGTCCTGACTTTC
14	TRBV3-1/TRBV3-2	TRBJ2-2	NA	NA	CASSQGGNTGELFF	TGTGCCAGCAGCCAGGGGGGGAACACCGGGGAGCTGTTTTTT
16	TRBV11-2	TRBJ1-2	NA	TRBD1	CASSLEMKGQGGGYTF	TGTGCCAGCAGCTTAGAAATGAAGGGACAGGGGGGTGGCTACACCTTC
16	TRBV19	TRBJ1-5	NA	TRBD1	CASSSSGGYRNQPQHF	TGTGCCAGTAGTTCCTCAGGGGGTTATCGCAATCAGCCCCAGCATTTT
11	TRBV14	TRBJ2-5	NA	NA	CASSAAETQYF	TGTGCCAGCAGCGCCGCGGAAACCCAGTACTTC
14	TRBV10-3	TRBJ1-1	NA	NA	CAINQLPGDPEAFF	TGTGCCATCAATCAACTACCGGGGGATCCTGAAGCTTTCTTT
14	TRBV10-1	TRBJ2-3	NA	NA	CASSESGETDTQYF	TGCGCCAGCAGTGAGTCTGGGGAGACAGATACGCAGTATTTT
13	TRBV25-1	TRBJ2-7	NA	NA	CASSVQGTHEQYF	TGTGCCAGCAGTGTTCAGGGGACCCACGAGCAGTACTTC
16	TRBV4-3	TRBJ2-7	NA	TRBD1	CASSQALDRVGYEQYF	TGCGCCAGCAGCCAAGCCCTGGACAGGGTGGGGTACGAGCAGTACTTC
13	TRBV30	TRBJ1-2	once	TRBD1	CAWEQGADGGYTF	TGTGCCTGGGAACAGGGGGCGGATGGGGGCTACACCTTC
14	TRBV4-1	TRBJ1-2	few	TRBD1	CASSPGQGAYGYTF	TGCGCCAGCAGCCCCGGACAGGGGGCGTATGGCTACACCTTC
14	TRBV28	TRBJ2-3	NA	TRBD2	CASTPLAVTDTQYF	TGTGCCAGCACCCCACTAGCGGTCACAGATACGCAGTATTTT
11	TRBV30	TRBJ1-1	NA	NA	CAWVRDTEAFF	TGTGCCTGGGTCCGGGACACTGAAGCTTTCTTT
15	TRBV2	TRBJ2-1	once	TRBD2	CASSPQLANYNEQFF	TGTGCCAGCAGTCCCCAACTAGCGAATTACAATGAGCAGTTCTTC
16	TRBV7-2	TRBJ2-1	NA	TRBD2	CASTTQPLAGGNEQFF	TGTGCCAGCACCACTCAACCACTAGCGGGAGGGAATGAGCAGTTCTTC
14	TRBV18	TRBJ2-5	NA	NA	CASSPPRARETQYF	TGTGCCAGCTCACCACCGAGGGCCAGGGAGACCCAGTACTTC
16	TRBV2	TRBJ1-5	NA	TRBD1	CASSPRQGRVGQPQHF	TGTGCCAGCAGCCCAAGACAGGGCCGGGTTGGACAGCCCCAGCATTTT